These 32 T cell receptor beta chains came from one sample sequenced in a study of T cells in localized non-small cell lung cancer. Profiled with immunoSEQ multiplex PCR; TCRdb holds only in-frame clones, not every one. Of roughly 50,000 clones in the sample, around 83% were seen once. The input for sequencing was peripheral blood, taken before any cancer treatment. These receptors were collected from a female donor of 60 years or more with stage II squamous cell lung carcinoma.

This clone was recorded only once. The chain joins TRBV25-1 to TRBJ1-6, with D hard to call. Trimming removed 3 bases from V and 9 bases from J, with 12 bases in between. The CDR3 covers 14 residues. Germline CDR1 MGHDK, CDR2 SYGVNS. This CDR3 reads CASSDQTRGSPLHF. In DNA form, the CDR3 reads TGTGCCAGCAGTGATCAGACTAGAGGTTCACCCCTCCACTTT.

The V and J genes are TRBV19 and TRBJ2-1; 7 bases are shared with TRBD1. From germline, CDR1 is LNHDA and CDR2 SQIVND (reference sequence). The CDR3 length is 14 residues. V shed 7 bases, J shed 3 bases, and the junction held 6 bases outside the gene matches. The CDR3 nucleotides are TGTGCCAGTATCGCACAGGGGCGCTACAATGAGCAGTTCTTC. Translated: CASIAQGRYNEQFF.

J is TRBJ2-1 and V is TRBV4-3; 9 nucleotides line up with TRBD2. V was clipped by 2 bases and J by 4 bases; unmatched bases: 6. This CDR3 is built from 16 residues. Germline CDR1 and CDR2: LGHNA and YSLEER. The CDR3 DNA is TGCGCCAGCAGCCAAAACCGAGCGGGGGGTTACAATGAGCAGTTCTTC. Residues: CASSQNRAGGYNEQFF.

The rearrangement joins TRBV9 to TRBJ2-3; D unresolved. Germline V gives CDR1 SGDLS, CDR2 YYNGEE. V was trimmed by 0 bases and J by 1 base, leaving 9 bases between them. This CDR3 has 15 amino acids. In DNA form, the CDR3 reads TGTGCCAGCAGCGTAGTCCAGACCCGCACAGATACGCAGTATTTT. Its protein is CASSVVQTRTDTQYF.

The J gene is TRBJ1-2, the V gene TRBV18; D gene ambiguous. This CDR3 spans 13 amino acids. The germline V gene encodes CDR1 KGHSH and CDR2 LQKENI. V lost 0 bases and J 0 bases, leaving 2 bases between the germline ends. The CDR3 sequence is CASSPPANYGYTF. CDR3 bases: TGTGCCAGCTCACCACCAGCTAACTATGGCTACACCTTC.

This chain links TRBV29-1 with TRBJ2-3; possible D gene TRBD1, 6 bases. There are 14 residues in the CDR3. The germline CDR1 and CDR2 sequences are SQVTM and ANQGSEA. Trimming removed 5 bases at V and 2 bases at J, with 14 bases between. The CDR3 nucleotides read TGCAGCGTTCGGCAGGGGCCGACCACAGATACGCAGTATTTT. Amino acids: CSVRQGPTTDTQYF.

This chain uses TRBV19 with TRBJ2-1; 10 bases map to TRBD2. There are 14 residues in the CDR3. The V and J ends lost 2 bases and 8 bases, in that order; junction bases with no gene match: 3. Germline CDR1 is LNHDA and CDR2 is SQIVND (reference sequence). The CDR3: CASSITSGVHEQFF. CDR3 DNA: TGTGCCAGTAGTATAACTAGCGGGGTACATGAGCAGTTCTTC.

This rearrangement joins TRBV9 to TRBJ1-6, with a possible D match to TRBD1 (6 bases). CDR1 is SGDLS, CDR2 YYNGEE, per germline. The CDR3 is 15 amino acids. Trimming took 0 bases from V and 8 from J, leaving 12 bases between them. DNA for the CDR3: TGTGCCAGCAGCGTAGATGTCAGGGGAGATTCACCCCTCCACTTT. Its translation: CASSVDVRGDSPLHF. Drawing the rest from reference TRBV9 and TRBJ1-6, the complete variable domain is DSGVTQTPKHLITATGQRVTLRCSPRSGDLSVYWYQQSLDQGLQFLIQYYNGEERAKGNILERFSAQQFPDLHSELNLSSLELGDSALYFCASSVDVRGDSPLHFGNGTRLTVT.

V is TRBV18 and J is TRBJ2-7; 8 bases are a match to TRBD1. Per germline, CDR1 KGHSH and CDR2 LQKENI. V lost 0 bases and J lost 5; bases outside the gene matches: 9. This CDR3 region has 16 residues. The CDR3 loop is CASSPPAWAGGNEQYF. The DNA of the CDR3 is TGTGCCAGCTCACCACCGGCGTGGGCAGGGGGCAACGAGCAGTACTTC.

CDR3 region: CASSIVQRPYTEAFF. CDR3 nucleotide sequence: TGTGCCAGTAGTATAGTGCAGCGCCCGTACACTGAAGCTTTCTTT. V and J are TRBV19 and TRBJ1-1; D unresolved. This CDR3 region has 15 residues. The V end was cut by 1 base, the J end by 3 bases, with 12 bases between. Looked up from germline, CDR1 is LNHDA and CDR2 is SQIVND (reference sequence).

Only a few counts were recorded for this clone. This rearrangement joins TRBV20-1 to TRBJ1-1; maybe TRBD1 (5 bases). Germline values: CDR1 DFQATT, CDR2 SNEGSKA (reference sequence). The V end lost 4 bases, the J end lost 5 bases, and 8 bases lay between the germline ends. The CDR3 covers 11 residues. The DNA of the CDR3 is TGCAGTGCTACAGGGTGGACTGAAGCTTTCTTT. It codes for CSATGWTEAFF.

This clone was detected a few times. This rearrangement joins TRBV30 to TRBJ2-2; TRBD1 might be the D (6 bases). Germline V lookup: CDR1 GTSNPN, CDR2 SVGIG (reference sequence). Trimming pared 3 bases from V and 4 bases from J, leaving 12 bases between. This CDR3 has 14 residues. The CDR3 nucleotides read TGTGCCTGGAGATGGGGGCATGGCACCGGGGAGCTGTTTTTT. Protein: CAWRWGHGTGELFF.

This rearrangement joins TRBV19 to TRBJ1-1, with D maybe TRBD1 (6 bases). This CDR3 contains 14 residues. Germline CDR1 and CDR2: LNHDA and SQIVND (reference sequence). Trimming pared 6 bases from V and 2 bases from J, leaving 13 bases between. The CDR3 coding sequence is TGTGCCAGTAGCCCCAGGGGATTAAACACTGAAGCTTTCTTT. Translating gives CASSPRGLNTEAFF. Full variable domain (rest looked up from reference TRBV19 and TRBJ1-1): DGGITQSPKYLFRKEGQNVTLSCEQNLNHDAMYWYRQDPGQGLRLIYYSQIVNDFQKGDIAEGYSVSREKKESFPLTVTSAQKNPTAFYLCASSPRGLNTEAFFGQGTRLTVV.

In nucleotides, the CDR3 is TGCGCCAGCAGCTTGGGGGGCACAGATACGCAGTATTTT. This translates into CASSLGGTDTQYF. The V gene is TRBV5-1, the J gene TRBJ2-3; D unresolved. V was clipped by 0 bases and J by 1 base, with 3 bases between them. CDR1 is SGHRS, CDR2 YFSETQ, per germline. The CDR3 has 13 residues.

The rearrangement links TRBV7-9 to TRBJ1-2, with D possibly matching TRBD1 (5 bases). The CDR3 has 14 amino acids. Trimming stripped 1 base from V and 6 bases from J, with 12 bases between. Germline CDR1 and CDR2: SEHNR and FQNEAQ (reference sequence). As DNA, the CDR3 is TGTGCCAGCAGCTTAGACGAGGGGTGGCATGGCTACACCTTC. Its translation: CASSLDEGWHGYTF.

This rearrangement joins TRBV5-1 to TRBJ1-4, with D hard to call. The CDR3 extends over 15 amino acids. Germline CDR1 SGHRS, CDR2 YFSETQ. V was trimmed by 3 bases and J by 2 bases, leaving 11 bases between them. In nucleotides, the CDR3 is TGCGCCAGCAGCTCGGCTCGACGGACTAATGAAAAACTGTTTTTT. Translation: CASSSARRTNEKLFF.

The rearrangement joins TRBV6-6 to TRBJ1-5; perhaps TRBD1 as D (6 bases). This CDR3 has 13 amino acids. Germline assignment: CDR1 MNHNY and CDR2 SVGAGI (reference sequence). Between the trimmed V and J ends, which lost 6 bases and 4 bases, there was a span of 10 bases. In DNA form, the CDR3 reads TGTGCCAGCAGCCAAGGGGGAAATCAGCCCCAGCATTTT. The encoded protein is CASSQGGNQPQHF.

The chain couples TRBV4-1 to TRBJ1-2; 7 bases are shared with TRBD1. The CDR3 extends over 17 amino acids. In germline, CDR1 is MGHRA, CDR2 YSYEKL. With 0 bases clipped from V and 1 base from J, the junction kept 8 bases outside the gene matches. The CDR3 protein is CASSQDEGDSVNYGYTF. The CDR3 bases are TGCGCCAGCAGCCAAGATGAGGGGGACAGCGTTAACTATGGCTACACCTTC.

V is TRBV9 and J is TRBJ2-3; the D gene is possibly TRBD2 (5 bases). With 0 bases removed from V and 2 bases from J, the gap between germline ends came to 13 bases. Germline V gene sequence: CDR1 SGDLS, CDR2 YYNGEE. The CDR3 runs to 16 residues. CDR3 residues: CASSVVGSRATDTQYF. The CDR3 DNA sequence: TGTGCCAGCAGCGTAGTGGGCTCGCGGGCCACAGATACGCAGTATTTT. Drawing the rest from reference TRBV9 and TRBJ2-3, the complete variable domain is DSGVTQTPKHLITATGQRVTLRCSPRSGDLSVYWYQQSLDQGLQFLIQYYNGEERAKGNILERFSAQQFPDLHSELNLSSLELGDSALYFCASSVVGSRATDTQYFGPGTRLTVL.

In its sample, this clone was seen a few times. The V call is TRBV29-1, the J call TRBJ1-2, with 8 bases fitting TRBD1. Germline V CDR1 and CDR2: SQVTM, ANQGSEA. The trim removed 4 bases at V and 4 bases at J, leaving 5 bases unmatched. This CDR3 is 13 amino acids long. This CDR3 is CSVGTGLSYGYTF. In DNA form, the CDR3 reads TGCAGCGTTGGGACAGGGTTGTCCTATGGCTACACCTTC.

The chain combines TRBV6-5 with TRBJ2-1; unclear D gene. The germline V gene has CDR1 MNHEY and CDR2 SVGAGI. This CDR3 comprises 13 residues. V lost 2 bases, J lost 5 bases, and 7 bases lay in between. The CDR3 DNA is TGTGCCAGCAGTTACGAACGACACAATGAGCAGTTCTTC. It codes for CASSYERHNEQFF.

The rearrangement links TRBV5-6 to TRBJ1-1; perhaps TRBD1 as D (5 bases). This CDR3 contains 14 residues. The V end lost 0 bases, the J end lost 5 bases, and 11 bases lay between the germline ends. Per germline, CDR1 SGHDT and CDR2 YYEEEE. The chain's CDR3 is CASSLGRRGTEAFF. DNA of the CDR3: TGTGCCAGCAGCTTGGGCAGGCGGGGGACTGAAGCTTTCTTT.

This clone is a singleton in its sample. The CDR3 DNA is TGCACCAGCAGCCCAGACCCCTGGCACCTCAATCAGCCCCAGCATTTT. Translating it yields CTSSPDPWHLNQPQHF. V gene TRBV1 combines with J gene TRBJ1-5; the table's TRBD1 call for D was not verified on the DNA. TRBV1 constitutes a pseudogene. The CDR3 loop spans 16 amino acids.

The V and J genes are TRBV6-5 and TRBJ2-2; D may be TRBD1 (6 bases). This CDR3 is built from 15 residues. Between the trimmed V and J ends, which lost 4 bases and 6 bases, there was a span of 15 bases. The germline V gene encodes CDR1 MNHEY and CDR2 SVGAGI. The CDR3 reads CASSSTGKGAGELFF. The DNA of the CDR3 is TGTGCCAGCAGTTCTACAGGGAAGGGGGCCGGGGAGCTGTTTTTT.

The V call is TRBV6-5, the J call TRBJ1-6; possible D gene TRBD1, 5 bases. V was trimmed by 8 bases and J by 5 bases, leaving 10 bases between them. There are 13 residues in the CDR3. CDR1 and CDR2 from the germline V gene are MNHEY and SVGAGI. CDR3 amino acids: CASAPTDNSPLHF. The CDR3, as DNA: TGTGCCAGCGCCCCGACAGATAATTCACCCCTCCACTTT.

The genes are TRBV4-3 and TRBJ1-3; 7 nucleotides line up with TRBD1. From germline, CDR1 is LGHNA and CDR2 YSLEER. J was trimmed by 2 bases and V by 4 bases; bases with no gene match: 8. The CDR3 length is 16 residues. As DNA, the CDR3 is TGCGCCAGCAGCCGATCCACAGGGGTGACTGGAAACACCATATATTTT. Translating gives CASSRSTGVTGNTIYF.

V gene TRBV7-2 combines with J gene TRBJ2-3, with D possibly matching TRBD2 (5 bases). Trimming left V 3 bases short and J 1 base short, with 5 bases between. In germline, CDR1 is SGHTA, CDR2 FQGNSA. CDR3 length: 13 residues. CDR3 in DNA: TGTGCCAGCAGCTTCGGGGGCACAGATACGCAGTATTTT. Amino acid sequence: CASSFGGTDTQYF. Together with reference TRBV7-2 and TRBJ2-3, the CDR3 gives the full variable domain: GAGVSQSPSNKVTEKGKDVELRCDPISGHTALYWYRQSLGQGLEFLIYFQGNSAPDKSGLPSDRFSAERTGGSVSTLTIQRTQQEDSAVYLCASSFGGTDTQYFGPGTRLTVL.

V and J are TRBV5-1 and TRBJ2-7; the match to TRBD2 covers 10 bases. CDR3 length: 15 residues. CDR1 SGHRS and CDR2 YFSETQ come from the germline V gene. After removal of 4 bases from V and 6 bases from J, the junction contained 10 bases not matched to a gene. The CDR3 DNA follows: TGCGCCAGCAGCCCCGGGGCTAGCGGGGGACGCGAGCAGTACTTC. Amino acid sequence: CASSPGASGGREQYF.

CDR3 coding DNA: TGTGCCAGCAGCTTCTTGGGCTATGGCTACACCTTC. As protein: CASSFLGYGYTF. The rearrangement joins TRBV7-2 to TRBJ1-2; D is uncertain. Germline CDR1 and CDR2: SGHTA and FQGNSA. CDR3 length equals 12 residues. With 3 bases removed from V and 4 bases from J, the gap between germline ends came to 6 bases.

The chain couples TRBV4-1 to TRBJ2-3, with D possibly called TRBD1 or TRBD2 (6 bases each). CDR3 length: 16 amino acids. V lost 4 bases and J lost 7, with 21 bases in between. Germline CDR1 MGHRA, CDR2 YSYEKL. Here the CDR3 DNA reads TGCGCCAGCAGCCGCGGGGAATTGGGGGCAGGGAATACGCAGTATTTT. It translates to CASSRGELGAGNTQYF.

The rearrangement links TRBV6-5 to TRBJ2-1; weak D call: TRBD2 (6 bases). Germline CDR1 MNHEY, CDR2 SVGAGI. The CDR3 covers 15 residues. With 6 bases removed from V and 4 bases from J, the gap between germline ends came to 16 bases. The CDR3 DNA is TGTGCCAGCAGGCGGGCCGGAGGGTGGTACAATGAGCAGTTCTTC. Its translation: CASRRAGGWYNEQFF.

This clone has just one count. The chain carries TRBV30 and TRBJ1-5; maybe TRBD1 (5 bases). The CDR3 is made up of 14 amino acids. CDR1 GTSNPN and CDR2 SVGIG come from the germline V gene (reference sequence). Trimming shortened V by 0 bases and J by 2 bases, and 8 bases separated the two germline ends. The CDR3, as DNA: TGTGCCTGGAGTGTACAGGAGGGCAATCAGCCCCAGCATTTT. This encodes CAWSVQEGNQPQHF.